These 29 T cell receptor beta chains share one sample of origin, sequenced in a study of T cells in localized non-small cell lung cancer. Repertoires were generated with immunoSEQ multiplex PCR, while TCRdb's copy carries only in-frame clones and drops some. The sample shows over 15,000 clones, about 89% of them seen only once. Sequenced here: peripheral blood mononuclear cells, sampled before any cancer treatment. The receptors stem from a male donor aged 60 or older with stage II lung adenocarcinoma.

The chain carries TRBV12-5 and TRBJ2-1; the D is unclear. Trimming stripped 5 bases from V and 7 bases from J, with 18 bases between. This CDR3 comprises 15 residues. The V gene's germline CDR1 is LGHNT and CDR2 FRNRAP. The CDR3 DNA reads TGTGCTAGTGGTCCGGGCGTTGGGTTTGGGAATGAGCAGTTCTTC. It specifies CASGPGVGFGNEQFF.

This chain uses TRBV9 with TRBJ1-3, with D unresolved. V lost 0 bases and J 0 bases, leaving 4 bases between the germline ends. CDR1 SGDLS and CDR2 YYNGEE come from the germline V gene. The CDR3 is 14 residues long. The CDR3 reads CASSVGSSGNTIYF. The CDR3 DNA sequence: TGTGCCAGCAGCGTAGGGAGCTCTGGAAACACCATATATTTT.

This clone has a single count. CDR3 nucleotide sequence: TGTGCCTGGAGTGAGCAGAGGGGCGAGCAGTACTTC. Its protein is CAWSEQRGEQYF. The chain uses TRBV30 and TRBJ2-7, with D possibly called TRBD1 or TRBD2 (5 bases each). This CDR3 contains 12 residues. V was trimmed by 1 base and J by 6 bases, leaving 10 bases between them. In germline, CDR1 is GTSNPN, CDR2 SVGIG (reference sequence).

The chain has TRBV9 and TRBJ2-1; TRBD1 matches at 8 bases. Germline V gene lookup returns CDR1 SGDLS and CDR2 YYNGEE. Unmatched junction bases numbered 13, after V lost 6 bases and J lost 8 bases. CDR3 length equals 15 residues. The CDR3 sequence: CASTYSGTGGDEQFF. The CDR3 DNA sequence: TGTGCCAGCACCTACTCAGGGACAGGAGGGGATGAGCAGTTCTTC.

CDR3 sequence: CASSRPRNTIYF. CDR3 bases: TGTGCCAGCAGTCGCCCCAGAAACACCATATATTTT. This chain links TRBV6-5 with TRBJ1-3, with D unclear. Per germline, CDR1 MNHEY and CDR2 SVGAGI. Trimming removed 5 bases from V and 5 bases from J, with 7 bases in between. This CDR3 region has 12 residues.

The gene calls are TRBV21-1 and TRBJ1-1; the D call of TRBD1 is as the table states it, not checked on the DNA. TRBV21-1 is assigned pseudogene status. This CDR3 spans 15 amino acids. The CDR3 DNA reads TGTGCCAGCAGCGACGCGGGACAGCCGGAGACTGAAGCTTTCTTT. Translating it yields CASSDAGQPETEAFF.

The chain combines TRBV29-1 with TRBJ2-1; no clear D. The germline V gene encodes CDR1 SQVTM and CDR2 ANQGSEA. This CDR3 spans 15 amino acids. Trimming removed 5 bases from V and 0 bases from J, with 14 bases in between. CDR3 protein: CSVTPRAGSYNEQFF. CDR3 DNA: TGCAGCGTTACCCCACGGGCTGGCTCCTACAATGAGCAGTTCTTC.

The rearrangement uses TRBV5-4 and TRBJ2-5, with TRBD2 matching over 8 bases. The CDR3 is made up of 18 amino acids. J gave up 2 bases and V 3 bases, and 15 bases lay outside the gene matches. Germline V gene sequence: CDR1 SGHNT, CDR2 YYREEE (reference sequence). CDR3 residues: CASSSLLRGSSGQETQYF. The CDR3 DNA reads as TGTGCCAGCAGCTCCCTCTTGCGTGGATCTAGCGGGCAAGAGACCCAGTACTTC.

As regards this clone: No conserved phenylalanine or tryptophan ends this CDR3, so it is likely a read error. The rearrangement links TRBV7-9 to TRBJ1-2; 7 bases are shared with TRBD1. J lost 3 bases, V lost 5 bases, and 6 bases had no gene match. Germline CDR1 and CDR2: SEHNR and FQNEAQ (reference sequence). The CDR3 spans 14 residues. The CDR3 DNA follows: TGTGCCAGCAGCACCCGACAGGGAGACTATGGCTACACCCTC. Its protein product is CASSTRQGDYGYTL.

The V call is TRBV11-2, the J call TRBJ1-2; D is unresolved. The CDR3 has 15 residues. Germline CDR1 and CDR2: SGHAT and FQNNGV. Trimming took 1 base from V and 2 from J, leaving 11 bases between them. CDR3 nucleotides: TGTGCCAGCAGCTTAGGCCCGGCAGCCAACTATGGCTACACCTTC. This translates into CASSLGPAANYGYTF.

This chain uses TRBV6-5 with TRBJ1-5; D is unclear. This CDR3 has 13 amino acids. The V end was cut by 5 bases, the J end by 3 bases, with 8 bases between. CDR1 is MNHEY and CDR2 is SVGAGI in the germline V gene. The CDR3 DNA sequence: TGTGCCAGCAGTCGGACGGTCAATCAGCCCCAGCATTTT. Amino acids: CASSRTVNQPQHF.

The V and J genes are TRBV6-5 and TRBJ2-2; D is perhaps TRBD1 or TRBD2 (6 bases each). V was pared by 6 bases and J by 5 bases, with 16 bases between. The CDR3 has 15 residues. Per germline, CDR1 MNHEY and CDR2 SVGAGI. Written as DNA, the CDR3 is TGTGCCAGCAGCCCGAGAGGGGGGAGGACCGGGGAGCTGTTTTTT. Its protein is CASSPRGGRTGELFF.

The V and J genes are TRBV28 and TRBJ2-1, with 12 nucleotides matching TRBD2. CDR1 MDHEN and CDR2 SYDVKM come from the germline V gene. V shed 9 bases, J shed 3 bases, and the junction held 9 bases outside the gene matches. The CDR3 length is 16 residues. CDR3 sequence (DNA): TGTGCCAGGGATCTAGCGGGAGGGCCGTACTACAATGAGCAGTTCTTC. Translating gives CARDLAGGPYYNEQFF.

The chain joins TRBV7-8 to TRBJ2-2; 7 nucleotides align to TRBD2. The germline gives CDR1 SGHVS, CDR2 FQNEAQ. J lost 2 bases, V lost 5 bases, and 5 bases had no gene match. The CDR3 is made up of 15 amino acids. CDR3: CASSLTSVNTGELFF. CDR3 DNA: TGTGCCAGCAGCCTTACTAGCGTTAACACCGGGGAGCTGTTTTTT.

J is TRBJ1-2 and V is TRBV28, with TRBD1 matching over 7 bases. This CDR3 is built from 12 residues. J lost 4 bases, V lost 6 bases, and 2 bases had no gene match. Germline CDR1 and CDR2: MDHEN and SYDVKM. The CDR3 here is CASRGTVYGYTF. CDR3 DNA sequence: TGTGCCAGCAGGGGGACAGTCTATGGCTACACCTTC.

This clone was picked up a small number of times. This chain connects TRBV27 to TRBJ1-1; D perhaps matches TRBD1 (5 bases). The length of the CDR3 is 15 residues. Trimming stripped 5 bases from V and 4 bases from J, with 17 bases between. Germline lookup yields CDR1 MNHEY and CDR2 SMNVEV (reference sequence). CDR3 residues: CASSTPRGGSTEAFF. The CDR3, as DNA: TGTGCCAGCAGTACTCCCCGTGGGGGAAGCACTGAAGCTTTCTTT.

This chain uses TRBV10-1 with TRBJ2-1; D uncertain. Trimming took off 3 bases at V and 2 bases at J, with 14 bases between the two ends. Germline loops: CDR1 WNHNN, CDR2 SYGVQD (reference sequence). The CDR3 contains 16 residues. This CDR3 is CASSDQGLGTYNEQFF. CDR3 DNA sequence: TGCGCCAGCAGTGACCAAGGCCTAGGCACCTACAATGAGCAGTTCTTC.

The J gene is TRBJ2-1, the V gene TRBV6-5, with D uncertain. Trimming cost V 8 bases and J 8 bases, with 13 bases left between them. This CDR3 comprises 12 residues. Germline CDR1 is MNHEY and CDR2 is SVGAGI. The CDR3 loop is CASGPLPYEQFF. CDR3 nucleotides: TGTGCCAGCGGTCCCCTGCCCTATGAGCAGTTCTTC.

This chain connects TRBV4-2 to TRBJ1-5, with 9 positions matching TRBD1. This CDR3 contains 15 residues. From germline, CDR1 is LGHNA and CDR2 YNFKEQ. With V trimmed by 5 bases and J by 3 bases, 5 bases remained unmatched. The CDR3: CASSSGQGANQPQHF. The DNA of the CDR3 is TGTGCCAGCAGCTCGGGACAGGGCGCCAATCAGCCCCAGCATTTT.

This sequence joins TRBV28 and TRBJ2-7; 7 bases are a match to TRBD1. V lost 4 bases and J lost 6; bases outside the gene matches: 6. CDR3 length: 13 amino acids. Germline V gene sequence: CDR1 MDHEN, CDR2 SYDVKM. CDR3 region: CASSSRQGREQYF. CDR3 coding DNA: TGTGCCAGCAGTTCCCGACAGGGTCGCGAGCAGTACTTC.

The V gene is TRBV5-1, the J gene TRBJ2-7; 10 nucleotides agree with TRBD1. The CDR3 extends over 16 amino acids. The germline V gene has CDR1 SGHRS and CDR2 YFSETQ. Trimming took 0 bases from V and 4 from J; bases not matched to a gene: 7. This CDR3 is CASSLAVDRGVYEQYF. In DNA form, the CDR3 reads TGCGCCAGCAGCTTGGCCGTGGACAGGGGGGTTTACGAGCAGTACTTC.

V gene TRBV19 combines with J gene TRBJ2-7; a weak D match, TRBD2 (5 bases). V was trimmed by 6 bases and J by 2 bases, leaving 5 bases between them. This CDR3 is built from 11 residues. Per the germline V gene, CDR1 is LNHDA and CDR2 is SQIVND (reference sequence). In DNA form, the CDR3 reads TGTGCCAGTAGCGGGACCTACGAGCAGTACTTC. It encodes CASSGTYEQYF.

The chain has TRBV5-1 and TRBJ2-5, with 9 positions matching TRBD1. This CDR3 region has 17 residues. The ends lost 1 base at V and 7 bases at J; junction bases unmatched: 14. Germline lookup yields CDR1 SGHRS and CDR2 YFSETQ. The CDR3 bases are TGCGCCAGCAGCTTGAGTCCGGGACAGGGTTTCTCGGGGACCCAGTACTTC. As protein: CASSLSPGQGFSGTQYF.

The chain recombines TRBV7-8 with TRBJ2-5; 7 bases align to TRBD2. Germline CDR1 SGHVS, CDR2 FQNEAQ. After removal of 5 bases from V and 5 bases from J, the junction contained 11 bases not matched to a gene. The CDR3 runs 15 residues. The CDR3 sequence: CASSPSGTIGETQYF. The CDR3 coding sequence is TGTGCCAGCAGCCCTTCAGGGACTATCGGGGAGACCCAGTACTTC.

The sample holds one count of this clone. The chain has TRBV5-5 and TRBJ2-3; possible D gene TRBD2, 7 bases. The CDR3 runs to 15 residues. Germline V gene sequence: CDR1 SGHKS, CDR2 YYEKEE (reference sequence). Between the trimmed V and J ends, which lost 4 bases and 5 bases, there was a span of 17 bases. CDR3: CASSPSGTTQDTQYF. CDR3 DNA: TGTGCCAGCAGCCCGAGCGGGACAACCCAAGATACGCAGTATTTT. Supplemented by reference TRBV5-5 and TRBJ2-3, the full variable domain reads DAGVTQSPTHLIKTRGQQVTLRCSPISGHKSVSWYQQVLGQGPQFIFQYYEKEERGRGNFPDRFSARQFPNYSSELNVNALLLGDSALYLCASSPSGTTQDTQYFGPGTRLTVL.

This chain connects TRBV6-1 to TRBJ2-6; the D is unclear. This CDR3 is built from 16 residues. The germline V gene has CDR1 MNHNS and CDR2 SASEGT. Deletions cut 4 bases from V and 0 bases from J, with 10 bases between. Written as DNA, the CDR3 is TGTGCCAGCAGTGTGACGGTTAGCTCTGGGGCCAACGTCCTGACTTTC. This codes for CASSVTVSSGANVLTF.

V and J are TRBV19 and TRBJ2-1, with TRBD1 matching 10 bases. Germline assignment: CDR1 LNHDA and CDR2 SQIVND (reference sequence). J gave up 6 bases and V 6 bases, and 17 bases lay outside the gene matches. The CDR3 is made up of 18 amino acids. Here the CDR3 DNA reads TGTGCCAGTAGCTCGGGACAGGGGTTCGGGGTCAACGGCAATGAGCAGTTCTTC. Its protein product is CASSSGQGFGVNGNEQFF. The full variable domain, rest sourced from reference TRBV19 and TRBJ2-1, is DGGITQSPKYLFRKEGQNVTLSCEQNLNHDAMYWYRQDPGQGLRLIYYSQIVNDFQKGDIAEGYSVSREKKESFPLTVTSAQKNPTAFYLCASSSGQGFGVNGNEQFFGPGTRLTVL.

The CDR3 bases are TGCGCCAGCAGCCAAGATCATAATTCGGGGGGCGTAGATACGCAGTATTTT. This translates into CASSQDHNSGGVDTQYF. This chain links TRBV4-3 with TRBJ2-3; D is possibly TRBD2 (7 bases). The CDR3 loop spans 17 amino acids. The germline V and J ends were trimmed by 0 bases and 5 bases, with 18 bases remaining between them. Germline CDR1 is LGHNA and CDR2 is YSLEER.

The chain links TRBV28 to TRBJ2-7; 11 nucleotides agree with TRBD2. V lost 5 bases and J lost 0; bases outside the gene matches: 9. Germline CDR1 and CDR2: MDHEN and SYDVKM. This CDR3 has 17 residues. The CDR3, as DNA: TGTGCCAGCAGTCCAATTATGACTAGCGGGAACTCCTACGAGCAGTACTTC. Translation: CASSPIMTSGNSYEQYF. Complete variable domain (other parts from reference TRBV28 and TRBJ2-7): DVKVTQSSRYLVKRTGEKVFLECVQDMDHENMFWYRQDPGLGLRLIYFSYDVKMKEKGDIPEGYSVSREKKERFSLILESASTNQTSMYLCASSPIMTSGNSYEQYFGPGTRLTVT.